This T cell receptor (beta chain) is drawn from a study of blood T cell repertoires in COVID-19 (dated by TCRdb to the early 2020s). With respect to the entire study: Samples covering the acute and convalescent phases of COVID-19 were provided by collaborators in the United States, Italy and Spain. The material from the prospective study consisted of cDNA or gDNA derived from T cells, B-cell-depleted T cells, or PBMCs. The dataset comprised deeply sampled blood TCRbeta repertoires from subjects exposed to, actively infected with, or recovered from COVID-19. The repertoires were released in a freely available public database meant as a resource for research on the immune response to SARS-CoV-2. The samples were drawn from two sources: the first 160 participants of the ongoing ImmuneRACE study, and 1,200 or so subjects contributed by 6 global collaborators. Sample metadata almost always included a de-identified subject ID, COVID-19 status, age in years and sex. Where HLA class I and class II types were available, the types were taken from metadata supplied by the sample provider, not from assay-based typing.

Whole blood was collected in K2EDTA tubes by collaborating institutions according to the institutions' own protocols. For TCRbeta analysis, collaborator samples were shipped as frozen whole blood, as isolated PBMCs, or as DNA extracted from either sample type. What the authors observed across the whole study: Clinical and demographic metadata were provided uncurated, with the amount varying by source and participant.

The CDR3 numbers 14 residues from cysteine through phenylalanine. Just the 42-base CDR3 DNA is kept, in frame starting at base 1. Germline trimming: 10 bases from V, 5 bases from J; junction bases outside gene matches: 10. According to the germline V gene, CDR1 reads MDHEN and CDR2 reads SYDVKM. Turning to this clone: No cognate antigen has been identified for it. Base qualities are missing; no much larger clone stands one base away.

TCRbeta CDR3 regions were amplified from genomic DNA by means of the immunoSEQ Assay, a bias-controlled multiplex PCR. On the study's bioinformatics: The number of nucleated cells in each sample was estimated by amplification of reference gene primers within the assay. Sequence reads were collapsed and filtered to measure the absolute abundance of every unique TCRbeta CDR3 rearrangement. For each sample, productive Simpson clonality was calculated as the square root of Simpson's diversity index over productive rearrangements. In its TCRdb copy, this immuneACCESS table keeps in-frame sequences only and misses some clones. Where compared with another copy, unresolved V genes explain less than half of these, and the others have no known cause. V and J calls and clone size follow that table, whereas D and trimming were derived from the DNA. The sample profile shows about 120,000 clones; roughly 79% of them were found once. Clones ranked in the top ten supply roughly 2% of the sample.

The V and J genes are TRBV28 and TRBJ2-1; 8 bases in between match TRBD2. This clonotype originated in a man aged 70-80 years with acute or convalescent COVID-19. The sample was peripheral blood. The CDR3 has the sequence CATFGAGVHNEQFF. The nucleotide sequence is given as TGTGCCACCTTCGGAGCGGGGGTCCACAATGAGCAGTTCTTC.